The 26 T cell receptor beta chains below all came from one sample that was sequenced in a study of T cell changes during pregnancy in multiple sclerosis. Repertoires were generated with immunoSEQ multiplex PCR, while TCRdb's copy carries only in-frame clones and drops some. The profile shows 40,000 to 50,000 clones, less than 95% of them singletons. The sequencing used CD4+ T cells from peripheral blood mononuclear cells, collected in the third trimester of pregnancy. All receptors derive from a female donor with multiple sclerosis, enrolled in a pregnancy study.

This clone has more than one count but fewer than ten. J is TRBJ1-1 and V is TRBV25-1; TRBD1 agrees at 7 bases. This CDR3 is 11 amino acids long. After removal of 4 bases from V and 10 bases from J, the junction contained 3 bases not matched to a gene. Germline V CDR1 and CDR2: MGHDK, SYGVNS. Here the CDR3 reads CASSAQGLAFF. The CDR3 DNA is TGTGCCAGCAGTGCACAGGGGCTAGCTTTCTTT.

The chain couples TRBV19 to TRBJ1-5, with D hard to call. Germline assignment: CDR1 LNHDA and CDR2 SQIVND (reference sequence). The V end was cut by 5 bases, the J end by 3 bases, with 8 bases between. This CDR3 spans 13 amino acids. CDR3 DNA sequence: TGTGCCAGTAGTTGGCAAGTCAATCAGCCCCAGCATTTT. Amino acids: CASSWQVNQPQHF.

The chain combines TRBV5-8 with TRBJ2-1, with 8 bases matching TRBD1. The V segment lost 7 bases and the J segment 0 bases; nucleotides outside the gene matches: 6. Germline lookup yields CDR1 SGHTS and CDR2 YDEGEE. The CDR3 covers 15 residues. The CDR3 region has the DNA TGTGCCAGCTTGCGGGGACAGGTCTCCTACAATGAGCAGTTCTTC. It translates to CASLRGQVSYNEQFF.

CDR3 nucleotide sequence: TGTGCCAGCAGTGCCACTATTTCGTCTAATGAAAAACTGTTTTTT. Residues: CASSATISSNEKLFF. V and J are TRBV9 and TRBJ1-4, with D unresolved. Trimming cost V 5 bases and J 3 bases, with 14 bases left between them. The germline gives CDR1 SGDLS, CDR2 YYNGEE. The CDR3 covers 15 residues.

The rearrangement joins TRBV7-8 to TRBJ1-5; D is unresolved. The germline V gene encodes CDR1 SGHVS and CDR2 FQNEAQ. This CDR3 contains 17 residues. Trimming stripped 4 bases from V and 1 base from J, with 17 bases between. CDR3 coding DNA: TGTGCCAGCAGCTCGTTCGGGGTCGGTGGAAGCAATCAGCCCCAGCATTTT. It yields the protein CASSSFGVGGSNQPQHF.

V is TRBV15 and J is TRBJ1-1, with 7 bases identical to TRBD1. The trim removed 5 bases at V and 5 bases at J, leaving 8 bases unmatched. Germline values: CDR1 LNHNV, CDR2 YYDKDF (reference sequence). CDR3 length: 14 amino acids. The CDR3 loop reads CATSRRQGWTEAFF. The CDR3 DNA is TGTGCCACCAGCCGAAGACAGGGTTGGACTGAAGCTTTCTTT. Supplemented by reference TRBV15 and TRBJ1-1, the full variable domain reads DAMVIQNPRYQVTQFGKPVTLSCSQTLNHNVMYWYQQKSSQAPKLLFHYYDKDFNNEADTPDNFQSRRPNTSFCFLDIRSPGLGDTAMYLCATSRRQGWTEAFFGQGTRLTVV.

This rearrangement joins TRBV5-8 to TRBJ1-1; no firm D call. Germline V gives CDR1 SGHTS, CDR2 YDEGEE. V was pared by 6 bases and J by 11 bases, with 11 bases between. This CDR3 is 10 amino acids long. The CDR3 region is CASKSFMAFF. DNA of the CDR3: TGTGCCAGCAAGAGTTTTATGGCTTTCTTT.

V usage is TRBV30 and J usage is TRBJ1-1; perhaps TRBD1 as D (5 bases). V was cut by 6 bases and J by 2 bases, with 19 bases left in between. Germline values: CDR1 GTSNPN, CDR2 SVGIG (reference sequence). This CDR3 is built from 15 residues. The CDR3 loop is CACLWTGGYNTEAFF. CDR3 DNA: TGTGCCTGCCTATGGACGGGGGGATATAACACTGAAGCTTTCTTT.

The chain joins TRBV28 to TRBJ1-2, with 11 bases identical to TRBD1. V lost 8 bases, J lost 8 bases, and 13 bases stayed unmatched. Germline V gene lookup returns CDR1 MDHEN and CDR2 SYDVKM. The CDR3 totals 15 residues. CDR3 nucleotide sequence: TGTGCCAGCTTATTATCCGGTGGACAGGGGGCAGGCTACACCTTC. It encodes CASLLSGGQGAGYTF.

V and J are TRBV28 and TRBJ1-4; 8 bases fit TRBD1. This CDR3 spans 14 amino acids. CDR1 MDHEN and CDR2 SYDVKM come from the germline V gene. J gave up 7 bases and V 5 bases, and 6 bases lay outside the gene matches. Here the CDR3 DNA reads TGTGCCAGCAGTGTCCCCGGGACAGGTGAAAAACTGTTTTTT. Translation: CASSVPGTGEKLFF.

The chain is built from TRBV7-9 and TRBJ1-1; no clear D. Germline-derived CDR1 and CDR2 are SEHNR and FQNEAQ (reference sequence). The CDR3 contains 13 residues. V shed 5 bases and J shed 1 base, with 8 bases lying between them. This CDR3 reads CASSLIGNTEAFF. As DNA, the CDR3 is TGTGCCAGCAGCCTAATTGGGAACACTGAAGCTTTCTTT.

The chain carries TRBV29-1 and TRBJ1-1, with 9 bases that match TRBD1. The length of the CDR3 is 15 residues. The ends lost 5 bases at V and 3 bases at J; junction bases unmatched: 10. CDR1 and CDR2 from the germline V gene are SQVTM and ANQGSEA. CDR3 amino acids: CSVYRDRVFYTEAFF. The CDR3 DNA reads as TGCAGCGTTTACCGGGACAGGGTGTTTTACACTGAAGCTTTCTTT.

The chain uses TRBV18 and TRBJ1-2; D may be TRBD1 (6 bases). Germline-derived CDR1 and CDR2 are KGHSH and LQKENI. CDR3 length: 15 amino acids. V was cut by 4 bases and J by 6 bases, with 18 bases left in between. The CDR3 DNA follows: TGTGCCAGCTCACTAAAACAGGGCGTACTGGATGGCTACACCTTC. Amino acids: CASSLKQGVLDGYTF. Supplemented by reference TRBV18 and TRBJ1-2, the full variable domain reads NAGVMQNPRHLVRRRGQEARLRCSPMKGHSHVYWYRQLPEEGLKFMVYLQKENIIDESGMPKERFSAEFPKEGPSILRIQQVVRGDSAAYFCASSLKQGVLDGYTFGSGTRLTVV.

This sequence joins TRBV5-4 and TRBJ1-6; the match to TRBD1 covers 10 bases. The V and J ends lost 4 bases and 10 bases, in that order; junction bases with no gene match: 5. The CDR3 extends over 14 amino acids. Germline lookup yields CDR1 SGHNT and CDR2 YYREEE (reference sequence). CDR3 nucleotide sequence: TGTGCCAGCAGCACCGGGACAGGGGACTCACCCCTCCACTTT. This translates into CASSTGTGDSPLHF.

The V call is TRBV5-6, the J call TRBJ2-1, with 9 bases matching TRBD2. Germline V CDR1 and CDR2: SGHDT, YYEEEE. V was pared by 1 base and J by 1 base, with 0 bases of the junction left unmatched. This CDR3 region has 15 residues. In nucleotides, the CDR3 is TGTGCCAGCAGCTTGAGCGGGGGGTCCTACAATGAGCAGTTCTTC. Amino acids: CASSLSGGSYNEQFF.

The chain recombines TRBV5-4 with TRBJ2-6, with TRBD1 matching over 7 bases. The germline gives CDR1 SGHNT, CDR2 YYREEE (reference sequence). The J segment lost 0 bases and the V segment lost 3 bases, leaving 6 bases of the junction unmatched. The CDR3 extends over 17 amino acids. CDR3 protein: CASSSGTVISGANVLTF. The CDR3 DNA reads TGTGCCAGCAGCTCCGGGACAGTGATCTCTGGGGCCAACGTCCTGACTTTC.

V usage is TRBV5-1 and J usage is TRBJ2-2; no firm D call. The CDR3 runs 13 residues. Germline assignment: CDR1 SGHRS and CDR2 YFSETQ. V was shortened by 0 bases and J by 7 bases, with 7 bases between the two germline ends. CDR3 DNA sequence: TGCGCCAGCAGCTTGGATCCAATCGGGGAGCTGTTTTTT. Amino acid sequence: CASSLDPIGELFF.

The genes are TRBV18 and TRBJ2-1, with TRBD1 matching over 9 bases. The CDR3 covers 18 residues. V dropped 3 bases and J dropped 9; count of bases not matched to a gene: 18. Germline V CDR1 and CDR2: KGHSH, LQKENI. The CDR3 here is CASSPGPPGQGSASEQFF. The CDR3 bases are TGTGCCAGCTCACCCGGGCCCCCTGGACAGGGGAGTGCTAGTGAGCAGTTCTTC.

In its sample, this clone was seen once. This chain joins TRBV29-1 and TRBJ2-1; 11 bases match TRBD2. The CDR3 contains 16 residues. Losses at the gene ends were 4 bases for V and 8 bases for J; bases not matched to a gene: 13. Germline V lookup: CDR1 SQVTM, CDR2 ANQGSEA. The CDR3 coding sequence is TGCAGCGTTGGACCAAGCGGACTAGCGGGCGGACATGAGCAGTTCTTC. It codes for CSVGPSGLAGGHEQFF.

CDR3 residues: CASSLGWGGNQPQHF. The CDR3 DNA reads TGTGCCAGCAGCTTAGGGTGGGGGGGTAATCAGCCCCAGCATTTT. The rearrangement links TRBV7-2 to TRBJ1-5; possible D gene TRBD1, 5 bases. In germline, CDR1 is SGHTA, CDR2 FQGNSA. This CDR3 comprises 15 residues. V lost 1 base, J lost 4 bases, and 11 bases lay in between.

V gene TRBV7-2 combines with J gene TRBJ1-2, with D maybe TRBD1 (5 bases). V gave up 8 bases and J gave up 5 bases, with 12 bases separating them. The germline gives CDR1 SGHTA, CDR2 FQGNSA. This CDR3 is built from 12 residues. The CDR3 region has the DNA TGTGCCAGCGGGGATACAGGTTATGGCTACACCTTC. It specifies CASGDTGYGYTF.

This clone was recorded once. The chain uses TRBV28 and TRBJ2-1; perhaps TRBD2 as D (6 bases). V was clipped by 7 bases and J by 5 bases, with 27 bases between them. CDR3 length: 18 residues. Germline CDR1 and CDR2: MDHEN and SYDVKM. In DNA form, the CDR3 reads TGTGCCAGCACCACCCCCCTGAGTTTTGGCGGGGCCAACAATGAGCAGTTCTTC. Protein sequence: CASTTPLSFGGANNEQFF. Complete variable domain (other parts from reference TRBV28 and TRBJ2-1): DVKVTQSSRYLVKRTGEKVFLECVQDMDHENMFWYRQDPGLGLRLIYFSYDVKMKEKGDIPEGYSVSREKKERFSLILESASTNQTSMYLCASTTPLSFGGANNEQFFGPGTRLTVL.

The V and J genes are TRBV19 and TRBJ2-2; 10 nucleotides line up with TRBD1. Per germline, CDR1 LNHDA and CDR2 SQIVND (reference sequence). The trim removed 7 bases at V and 3 bases at J, leaving 5 bases unmatched. CDR3 size: 15 residues. The CDR3 DNA sequence: TGTGCCAGTATCCCCGGGACAGGGGACACCGGGGAGCTGTTTTTT. Translating gives CASIPGTGDTGELFF.

The chain links TRBV19 to TRBJ1-1; 7 positions match TRBD1. The germline gives CDR1 LNHDA, CDR2 SQIVND (reference sequence). The CDR3 is 14 residues long. Unmatched junction bases numbered 1, after V lost 3 bases and J lost 0 bases. CDR3 nucleotides: TGTGCCAGTAGTATTACAGGGGTGAACACTGAAGCTTTCTTT. Its protein product is CASSITGVNTEAFF. The full variable domain, with the rest looked up from reference TRBV19 and TRBJ1-1, is DGGITQSPKYLFRKEGQNVTLSCEQNLNHDAMYWYRQDPGQGLRLIYYSQIVNDFQKGDIAEGYSVSREKKESFPLTVTSAQKNPTAFYLCASSITGVNTEAFFGQGTRLTVV.

The chain links TRBV9 to TRBJ1-6; possible D gene TRBD1, 5 bases. The germline gives CDR1 SGDLS, CDR2 YYNGEE. This CDR3 is built from 14 residues. Trimming removed 3 bases at V and 12 bases at J, with 16 bases between. The CDR3 DNA follows: TGTGCCAGCAGCGACCGCGGGGGGGTGGAACCCCTCCACTTT. Amino acids: CASSDRGGVEPLHF.

The rearrangement links TRBV7-9 to TRBJ2-3; D perhaps matches TRBD1 (5 bases). Germline values: CDR1 SEHNR, CDR2 FQNEAQ (reference sequence). The CDR3 is 14 amino acids. V lost 5 bases to trimming and J lost 5 bases, with 14 bases between them. This CDR3 is CASSPLQGRDTQYF. DNA of the CDR3: TGTGCCAGCAGCCCCCTGCAGGGAAGAGATACGCAGTATTTT.